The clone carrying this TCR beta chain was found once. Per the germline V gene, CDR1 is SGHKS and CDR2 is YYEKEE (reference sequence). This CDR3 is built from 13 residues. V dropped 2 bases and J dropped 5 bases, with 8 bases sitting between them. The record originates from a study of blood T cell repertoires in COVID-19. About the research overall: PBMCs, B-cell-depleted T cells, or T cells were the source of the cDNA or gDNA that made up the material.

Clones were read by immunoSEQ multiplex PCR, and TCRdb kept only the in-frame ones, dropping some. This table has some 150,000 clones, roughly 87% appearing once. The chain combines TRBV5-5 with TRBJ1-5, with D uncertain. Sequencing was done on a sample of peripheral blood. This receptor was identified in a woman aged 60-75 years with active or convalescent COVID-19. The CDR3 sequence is CASSFDTYQPQHF. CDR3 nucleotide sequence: TGTGCCAGCAGCTTCGACACTTATCAGCCCCAGCATTTT.